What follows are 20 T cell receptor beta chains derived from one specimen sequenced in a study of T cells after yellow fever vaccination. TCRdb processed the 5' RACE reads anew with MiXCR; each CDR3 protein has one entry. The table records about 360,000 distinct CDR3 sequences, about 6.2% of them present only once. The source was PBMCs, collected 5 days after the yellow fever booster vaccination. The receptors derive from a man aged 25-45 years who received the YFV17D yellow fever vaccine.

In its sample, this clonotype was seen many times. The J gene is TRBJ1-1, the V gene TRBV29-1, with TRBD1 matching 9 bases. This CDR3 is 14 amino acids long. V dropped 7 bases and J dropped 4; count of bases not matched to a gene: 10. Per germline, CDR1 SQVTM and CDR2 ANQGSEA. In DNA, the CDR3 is TGCAGCGCCCGGGACAGGGCAAGTTTCACTGAAGCTTTCTTT. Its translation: CSARDRASFTEAFF.

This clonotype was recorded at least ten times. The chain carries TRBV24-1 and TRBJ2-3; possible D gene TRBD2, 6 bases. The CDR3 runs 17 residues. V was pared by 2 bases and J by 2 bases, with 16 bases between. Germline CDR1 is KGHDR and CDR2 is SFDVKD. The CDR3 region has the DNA TGTGCCACCAGTGATTCCCCGATAGCGGAGAACACAGATACGCAGTATTTT. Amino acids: CATSDSPIAENTDTQYF.

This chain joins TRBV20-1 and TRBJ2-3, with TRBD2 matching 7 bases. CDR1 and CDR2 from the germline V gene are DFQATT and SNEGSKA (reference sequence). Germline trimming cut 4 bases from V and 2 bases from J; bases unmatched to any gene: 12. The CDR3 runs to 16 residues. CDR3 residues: CSAIVPSGHTTDTQYF. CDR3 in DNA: TGCAGTGCTATAGTGCCTAGCGGCCATACCACAGATACGCAGTATTTT.

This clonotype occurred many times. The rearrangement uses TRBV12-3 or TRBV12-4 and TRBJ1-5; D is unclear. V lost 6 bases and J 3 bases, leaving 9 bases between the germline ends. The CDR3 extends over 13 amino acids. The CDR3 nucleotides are TGTGCCAGCAGCATGCAGTCCAATCAGCCCCAGCATTTT. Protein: CASSMQSNQPQHF.

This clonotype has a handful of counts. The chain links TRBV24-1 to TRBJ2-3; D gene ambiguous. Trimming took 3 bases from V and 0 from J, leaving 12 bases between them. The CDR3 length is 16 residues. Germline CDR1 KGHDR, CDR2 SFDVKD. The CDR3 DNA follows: TGTGCCACCAGTGATATCGGCTCTTCCAGCACAGATACGCAGTATTTT. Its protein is CATSDIGSSSTDTQYF.

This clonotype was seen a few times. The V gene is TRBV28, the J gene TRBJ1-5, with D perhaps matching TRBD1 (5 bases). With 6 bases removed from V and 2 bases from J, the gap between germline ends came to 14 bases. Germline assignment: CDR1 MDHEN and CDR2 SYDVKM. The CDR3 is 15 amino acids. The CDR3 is CASSPRGSGNQPQHF. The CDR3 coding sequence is TGTGCCAGCAGCCCTAGGGGATCCGGCAATCAGCCCCAGCATTTT.

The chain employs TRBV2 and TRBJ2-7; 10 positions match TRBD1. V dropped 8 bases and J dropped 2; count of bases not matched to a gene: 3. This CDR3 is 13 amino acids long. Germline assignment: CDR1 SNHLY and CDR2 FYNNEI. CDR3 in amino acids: CASHGQGAYEQYF. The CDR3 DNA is TGTGCCAGCCATGGACAGGGGGCCTACGAGCAGTACTTC.

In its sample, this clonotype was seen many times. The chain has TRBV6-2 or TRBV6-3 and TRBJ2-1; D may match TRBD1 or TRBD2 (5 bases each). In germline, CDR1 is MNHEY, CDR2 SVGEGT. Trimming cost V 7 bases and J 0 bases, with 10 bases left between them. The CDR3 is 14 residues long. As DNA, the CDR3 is TGTGCCAGCACGGGACCAGACTCCTACAATGAGCAGTTCTTC. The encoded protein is CASTGPDSYNEQFF.

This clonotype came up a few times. The CDR3 reads CASRNGLGPDTQYF. The CDR3 region has the DNA TGTGCCAGCAGAAACGGACTAGGACCAGATACGCAGTATTTT. The rearrangement links TRBV6-1 to TRBJ2-3; 7 bases are a match to TRBD2. Per the germline V gene, CDR1 is MNHNS and CDR2 is SASEGT. V shed 6 bases and J 4 bases; nucleotides not matched to a gene: 7. This CDR3 contains 14 residues.

The CDR3 DNA reads TGTGCCAGCAGCTCCCCCGACCAAGCAAGGCACGAGCAGTACTTC. It codes for CASSSPDQARHEQYF. The chain is built from TRBV5-4 and TRBJ2-7; D is ambiguous. V lost 3 bases and J 5 bases, leaving 18 bases between the germline ends. The CDR3 is 15 amino acids. In germline, CDR1 is SGHNT, CDR2 YYREEE (reference sequence).

CDR3 sequence: CAHGREGDTQYF. CDR3 bases: TGTGCCCATGGGCGGGAGGGGGATACGCAGTATTTT. V and J are TRBV10-3 and TRBJ2-3; 9 bases fit TRBD2. Germline CDR1 ENHRY, CDR2 SYGVKD. The CDR3 is made up of 12 amino acids. V dropped 11 bases and J dropped 6; count of bases not matched to a gene: 6.

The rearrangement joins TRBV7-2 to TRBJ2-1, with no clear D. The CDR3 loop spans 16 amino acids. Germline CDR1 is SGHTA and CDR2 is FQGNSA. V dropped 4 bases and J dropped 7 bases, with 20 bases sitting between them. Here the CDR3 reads CASSYNLIPFGNEQFF. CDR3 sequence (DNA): TGTGCCAGCAGCTATAACCTTATTCCCTTCGGGAATGAGCAGTTCTTC.

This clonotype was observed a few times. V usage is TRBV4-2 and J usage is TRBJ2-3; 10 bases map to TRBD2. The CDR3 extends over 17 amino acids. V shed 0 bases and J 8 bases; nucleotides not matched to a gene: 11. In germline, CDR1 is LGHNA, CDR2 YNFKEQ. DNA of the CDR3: TGTGCCAGCAGCCAAGATAGGCCGCTAGCGGGAGATGGTACGCAGTATTTT. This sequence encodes CASSQDRPLAGDGTQYF.

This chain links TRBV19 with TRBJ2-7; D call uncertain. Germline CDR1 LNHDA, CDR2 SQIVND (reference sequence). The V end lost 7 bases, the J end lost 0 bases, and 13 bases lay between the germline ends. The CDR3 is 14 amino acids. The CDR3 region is CASMRGAFSYEQYF. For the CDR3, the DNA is TGTGCCAGTATGCGCGGAGCTTTCTCCTACGAGCAGTACTTC.

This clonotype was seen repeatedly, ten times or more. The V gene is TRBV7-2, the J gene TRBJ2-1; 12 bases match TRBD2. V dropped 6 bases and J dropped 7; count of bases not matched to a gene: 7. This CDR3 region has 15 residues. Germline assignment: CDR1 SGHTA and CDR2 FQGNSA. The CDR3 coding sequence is TGTGCCAGCAGTCCTCCGGGACTAGCGGGTAATGAGCAGTTCTTC. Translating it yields CASSPPGLAGNEQFF.

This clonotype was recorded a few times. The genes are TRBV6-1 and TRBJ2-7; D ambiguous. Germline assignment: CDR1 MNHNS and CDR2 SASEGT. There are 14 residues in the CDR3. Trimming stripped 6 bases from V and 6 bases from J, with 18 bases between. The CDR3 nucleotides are TGTGCCAGCAGCCCCACCGACACGCGACCCGAGCAGTACTTC. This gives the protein CASSPTDTRPEQYF.

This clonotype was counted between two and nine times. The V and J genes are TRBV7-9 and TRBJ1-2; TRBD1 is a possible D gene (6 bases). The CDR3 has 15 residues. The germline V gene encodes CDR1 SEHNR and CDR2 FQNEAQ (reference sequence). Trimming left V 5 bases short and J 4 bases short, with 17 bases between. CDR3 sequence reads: CASSPGQWNPYGYTF. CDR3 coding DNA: TGTGCCAGCAGCCCAGGACAGTGGAACCCCTATGGCTACACCTTC.

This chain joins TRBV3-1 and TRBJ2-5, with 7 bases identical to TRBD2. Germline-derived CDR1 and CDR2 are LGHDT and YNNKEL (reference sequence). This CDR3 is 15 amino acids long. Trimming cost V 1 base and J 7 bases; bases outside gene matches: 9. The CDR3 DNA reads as TGTGCCAGCAGCCAAGGGACTAGTTTATTCGGGACCCAGTACTTC. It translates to CASSQGTSLFGTQYF.

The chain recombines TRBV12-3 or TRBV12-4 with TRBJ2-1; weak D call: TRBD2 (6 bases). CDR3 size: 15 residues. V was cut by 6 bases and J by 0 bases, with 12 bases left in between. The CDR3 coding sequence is TGTGCCAGCAGGTGGGAGGCCAGCTCCTACAATGAGCAGTTCTTC. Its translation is CASRWEASSYNEQFF.

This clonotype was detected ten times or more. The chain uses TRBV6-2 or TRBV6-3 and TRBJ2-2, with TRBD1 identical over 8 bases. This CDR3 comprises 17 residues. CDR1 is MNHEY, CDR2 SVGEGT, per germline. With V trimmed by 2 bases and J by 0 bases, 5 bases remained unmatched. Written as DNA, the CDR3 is TGTGCCAGCAGTTACCCTTTGACAGGGGCGAACACCGGGGAGCTGTTTTTT. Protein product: CASSYPLTGANTGELFF.